This T cell receptor (beta chain) appears in the sequencing data of a study of CD8 T cells in ankylosing spondylitis (dated by TCRdb to the late 2010s). Describing the broader study: T cell receptor beta repertoires were profiled in healthy donors and ankylosing spondylitis patients so that disease-linked TCR variants could be found. The full study cohort comprised around 25 ankylosing spondylitis patients and 85 to 120 healthy donors. Peripheral blood was sampled, and synovial fluid was additionally collected from ankylosing spondylitis patients.

Synovial fluid samples were paired with blood samples taken from the same ankylosing spondylitis patients. This clonotype was detected many times. The target of this receptor is not known. No much larger clone is present one base from it, and per-base qualities are unavailable. The instrument given in TCRdb is Illumina HiSeq 2500. Quantitative 5'-RACE with molecular barcodes was the method used to prepare the TCR beta libraries. Processing in the source paper ran as follows. Disease-linked TCR variants were identified with a new computational method built on a probabilistic model of VDJ rearrangement. TCRdb handled the public reads itself, with Q25 trimming in fastp and clone calling in MiXCR, and kept productive beta chains. Records with the same CDR3 protein are collapsed into one entry carrying the most frequent genes and DNA. The V and J calls, along with clone size, are taken from TCRdb and not from the paper's own processing. This sample lists some 140,000 distinct CDR3 sequences; more than 7% were detected once. 7.3% of the sample rests with the top ten.

What the study reported, not specific to this receptor: Blood from ankylosing spondylitis patients appeared to be characterized by a TCR beta motif composed of under ten highly homologous amino acid variants. Some motif variants had previously been reported in the synovial fluid and blood of reactive arthritis patients, which suggests shared mechanisms of disease initiation. In peripheral blood, the disease-linked clones were found at relatively low frequencies and had a CD8+ phenotype. The disease-linked clones were reported to be significantly enriched in matched synovial fluid samples from ankylosing spondylitis patients.

At the junction V is shortened by 6 bases and J by 8 bases; bases outside the gene matches: 13. Measured from the cysteine to the phenylalanine, the CDR3 is 16 residues long. The read is trimmed to its CDR3 DNA, 48 bases read in frame from base 1. The sequence derives from a male donor with ankylosing spondylitis. Sequenced: synovial fluid, either unsorted or a sorted T cell fraction (not recorded which). This chain joins TRBV12-3 or TRBV12-4 to TRBJ2-1, with 10 bases in between that match TRBD2. The CDR3 protein sequence reads: CASSTPGAGGQYEQFF. The nucleotide sequence is given as TGTGCCAGCAGCACCCCAGGAGCGGGGGGGCAGTATGAGCAGTTCTTC.